This TCR beta chain was sequenced in a study of post-analysis software for immune sequencing data. Study in general: Disease trajectories encompassed relapsing-remitting, secondary progressive and progressive-relapsing multiple sclerosis. Overall study findings and caveats: Multiple sclerosis patients had significantly lower normalized Chao1 diversity than controls. Roughly five TRBV segments appeared more often in patients than in controls, and TRBV5-6, TRBV5-1 and TRBV20-1 were among these.

The ends lost 5 bases at V and 1 base at J; junction bases unmatched: 11. The CDR3 runs to 17 residues. Germline V gene sequence: CDR1 SGHAT, CDR2 FQNNGV. On this clonotype itself: Its antigen is unidentified.

Unique molecular identifiers were carried by the TCR beta cDNA libraries. Each batch of 1 to 10 million T cells produced 400,000 to 650,000 cDNA molecules. A single record per CDR3 protein comes from TCRdb applying MiXCR to the PCR reads. Of a few hundred thousand distinct CDR3 sequences listed, approximately 33% are singletons. The sequence was obtained from a girl between 10 and 17 years old with multiple sclerosis. The sample comprised blood. The rearrangement joins TRBV11-2 to TRBJ1-1; 9 bases fit TRBD1. The CDR3 DNA sequence: TGTGCCAGCAGCCCAACCGGGACAGGGAAGGGGAACACTGAAGCTTTCTTT. Protein product: CASSPTGTGKGNTEAFF.